A single sample gave rise to the 10 T cell receptor beta chains below, sequenced in a study of tumor and adjacent non-tumor tissue in lung cancer. The library came from three nested PCR rounds adapted from ARM-PCR protocols. TCRdb itself ran the multiplex PCR reads through MiXCR, one entry per CDR3 protein. Found here are tens of thousands of distinct CDR3 sequences, about 66% of them singletons; the top ten hold 15% to 20%. No cell sorting was done before RNA was extracted from the tissue. The sequenced material came from lung tumor tissue. These receptor sequences come from a man aged 55 to 69 with non-small cell lung cancer.

On this clonotype itself: Possible read error: a much larger clone is one base away. V usage is TRBV7-9 and J usage is TRBJ2-3; a possible D gene is TRBD2 (5 bases). This CDR3 is built from 13 residues. Germline assignment: CDR1 SEHNR and CDR2 FQNEAQ (reference sequence). CDR3 loop: CANSLASGDTQYF. The CDR3 coding sequence is TGTGCCAACAGCTTAGCGTCCGGAGATACGCAGTATTTT.

Comment on this clonotype: Germline is not matched at one junction end, which may reflect a read error. The rearrangement joins TRBV11-3 to TRBJ2-3; a possible D gene is TRBD2 (5 bases). This CDR3 contains 15 residues. The germline V gene has CDR1 SGHNT and CDR2 YENEEA. CDR3 sequence reads: CASSADSPRTDKQYF. For the CDR3, the DNA is TGTGCCAGCAGTGCGGACTCCCCTAGAACAGATAAGCAGTATTTT.

This clonotype was detected a few times. The chain employs TRBV7-2 and TRBJ2-6; unclear D gene. V was cut by 5 bases and J by 0 bases, with 5 bases left in between. Germline V gene data show CDR1 as SGHTA and CDR2 as FQGNSA. CDR3 length equals 14 residues. The CDR3 DNA is TGTGCCAGCAGCCTGGACTCTGGGGCCAACGTCCTGACTTTC. Protein product: CASSLDSGANVLTF.

The chain joins TRBV11-1 to TRBJ2-1; D may correspond to TRBD1 or TRBD2 (6 bases each). The germline CDR1 and CDR2 sequences are SGHAT and FQDESV (reference sequence). The CDR3 totals 14 residues. CDR3 coding DNA: TGTGACATCAGCTTCATCGGGAGACAGGATGTGCAGTTCTTC. It specifies CDISFIGRQDVQFF.

This clonotype was seen repeatedly, ten times or more. This chain uses TRBV4-1 with TRBJ1-4; D is undetermined. The V and J ends lost 0 bases and 4 bases respectively, with 9 bases between them. This CDR3 is built from 15 residues. CDR1 and CDR2 from the germline V gene are MGHRA and YSYEKL. The CDR3 DNA reads as TGCGCCAGCAGCCAAGAGGGGAAGAATAATGAAAAACTGTTTTTT. It encodes CASSQEGKNNEKLFF.

The V call is TRBV29-1, the J call TRBJ1-2; tentatively, D is TRBD1 (5 bases). The V gene lost 7 bases and the J gene lost 5 bases, with 17 bases spanning the gap. The CDR3 extends over 13 amino acids. Germline CDR1 is SQVTM and CDR2 is ANQGSEA. This CDR3 reads CSAPDVGEYGYTF. CDR3 nucleotides: TGCAGCGCCCCGGACGTAGGGGAATATGGCTACACCTTC.

The chain has TRBV28 and TRBJ2-4; TRBD2 might be the D (5 bases). CDR3 length equals 11 residues. V gave up 9 bases and J gave up 12 bases, with 15 bases separating them. Germline assignment: CDR1 MDHEN and CDR2 SYDVKM. CDR3 in DNA: TGTGCCAGGAGCCCGGAGGTGCCTCAGTACTTC. Encoded protein: CARSPEVPQYF.

As for this clonotype: This may be a read error, as it is one base from a much larger clone. This sequence joins TRBV20-1 and TRBJ1-2; maybe TRBD1 (6 bases). This CDR3 is 14 amino acids long. The germline CDR1 and CDR2 sequences are DFQATT and SNEGSKA (reference sequence). V lost 6 bases to trimming and J lost 7 bases, with 21 bases between them. As DNA, the CDR3 is TGCAGTGCCCCCGCGACGGGGGCTTTCTCTGGCTACACCTTC. Protein sequence: CSAPATGAFSGYTF.

With respect to this clonotype: Without the conserved terminal phenylalanine or tryptophan, this CDR3 likely stems from a read error. V is TRBV12-3 or TRBV12-4 and J is TRBJ2-2, with D perhaps TRBD1 (5 bases). The CDR3 sequence is 14 residues long. CDR3 nucleotides: TGTGTCAGCAGTTGGGCCAGGGTCCCCGGGGAGCTGTTTATT. Translation gives CVSSWARVPGELFI.

To note about this clonotype: A junction end diverges from the germline sequence, so it may reflect a read error. The rearrangement links TRBV11-3 to TRBJ1-2; the match to TRBD1 covers 8 bases. The germline CDR1 and CDR2 sequences are SGHNT and YENEEA. This CDR3 is built from 15 residues. The CDR3 DNA sequence: TGTGCCAGCGGCTTAGGGTCAGGGGGCGACTATGGCTACACATTC. It is translated as CASGLGSGGDYGYTF.